This passage covers 22 T cell receptor beta chains from one sample sequenced in a study of cytomegalovirus exposure and HLA in healthy donors. Use of 60 Vbeta and 13 Jbeta primers characterized the PCR. The data were produced by immunoSEQ multiplex PCR, yet TCRdb's version contains in-frame clones alone and is incomplete. This table holds about 140,000 clones, roughly 71% found once. Material: PBMCs. Every receptor here comes from a woman in her thirties or forties in good health and CMV-seronegative.

The chain recombines TRBV27 with TRBJ2-7; 8 bases align to TRBD2. This CDR3 contains 17 residues. Germline V lookup: CDR1 MNHEY, CDR2 SMNVEV (reference sequence). The junction had 16 bases not matched to a gene; V was cut back by 5 bases and J by 4 bases. The CDR3 loop reads CASSPIGGEGVKYEQYF. CDR3 DNA sequence: TGTGCCAGCAGTCCCATCGGGGGGGAGGGGGTAAAGTACGAGCAGTACTTC.

This CDR3 is CASSGVGQGDTEAFF. Here the CDR3 DNA reads TGTGCCAGCAGCGGGGTAGGGCAGGGGGACACTGAAGCTTTCTTT. The rearrangement uses TRBV5-4 and TRBJ1-1; 7 nucleotides match TRBD1. V lost 4 bases to trimming and J lost 3 bases; unmatched junction nucleotides: 9. Looked up from germline, CDR1 is SGHNT and CDR2 is YYREEE (reference sequence). This CDR3 contains 15 residues. Together with reference TRBV5-4 and TRBJ1-1, the CDR3 gives the full variable domain: ETGVTQSPTHLIKTRGQQVTLRCSSQSGHNTVSWYQQALGQGPQFIFQYYREEENGRGNFPPRFSGLQFPNYSSELNVNALELDDSALYLCASSGVGQGDTEAFFGQGTRLTVV.

This clone was detected only a few times. This sequence joins TRBV7-9 and TRBJ1-2; D perhaps matches TRBD1 (5 bases). CDR3 length: 12 amino acids. Trimming pared 5 bases from V and 8 bases from J, leaving 12 bases between. Germline-derived CDR1 and CDR2 are SEHNR and FQNEAQ (reference sequence). The CDR3 bases are TGTGCCAGCAGCACCCTAGGGGTCGGCTACACCTTC. Amino acids: CASSTLGVGYTF.

The genes are TRBV12-5 and TRBJ1-5, with D possibly TRBD1 on 6 matching bases. The CDR3 is 15 amino acids. Per the germline V gene, CDR1 is LGHNT and CDR2 is FRNRAP. With 5 bases removed from V and 1 base from J, the gap between germline ends came to 12 bases. The CDR3 DNA follows: TGTGCTAGTGGTCCCACAGGGCTGAGCAATCAGCCCCAGCATTTT. Protein: CASGPTGLSNQPQHF.

The chain recombines TRBV5-8 with TRBJ1-3; tentative D call: TRBD1 (6 bases). The V gene's germline CDR1 is SGHTS and CDR2 YDEGEE. V lost 1 base to trimming and J lost 4 bases, with 9 bases between them. The CDR3 spans 14 residues. The CDR3 region has the DNA TGTGCCAGCAGCTTGATGACAGGCGGAAACACCATATATTTT. This sequence encodes CASSLMTGGNTIYF.

Written as DNA, the CDR3 is TGTGCCAGCAGTCCGACAGGGAGAGGCTCACCCCTCCACTTT. It specifies CASSPTGRGSPLHF. The chain uses TRBV28 and TRBJ1-6, with TRBD1 identical over 7 bases. Germline V gives CDR1 MDHEN, CDR2 SYDVKM. The CDR3 loop spans 14 amino acids. V shed 5 bases, J shed 10 bases, and the junction held 8 bases outside the gene matches. The entire variable domain, with the rest obtained from reference TRBV28 and TRBJ1-6, is as follows: DVKVTQSSRYLVKRTGEKVFLECVQDMDHENMFWYRQDPGLGLRLIYFSYDVKMKEKGDIPEGYSVSREKKERFSLILESASTNQTSMYLCASSPTGRGSPLHFGNGTRLTVT.

This sequence joins TRBV6-7 and TRBJ2-1; possible D gene TRBD2, 6 bases. TRBV6-7 is an ORF, and what it does is uncertain. The CDR3 is 15 amino acids. V dropped 8 bases and J dropped 4 bases, with 18 bases sitting between them. The CDR3 loop reads CASPSPSVLYNEQFF. Here the CDR3 DNA reads TGTGCCAGCCCTTCTCCTAGCGTGCTGTACAATGAGCAGTTCTTC.

The rearrangement links TRBV6-5 to TRBJ2-7; 8 bases line up with TRBD2. J lost 7 bases, V lost 2 bases, and 4 bases had no gene match. Germline V gene lookup returns CDR1 MNHEY and CDR2 SVGAGI. The CDR3 length is 13 residues. CDR3 bases: TGTGCCAGCAGTTACGTTACGGGAGGGGAGCAGTACTTC. This encodes CASSYVTGGEQYF.

This clone was observed a handful of times. This sample includes further DNA sequences coding for the same CDR3. The J gene is TRBJ1-1, the V gene TRBV7-9; D gene ambiguous. Germline CDR1 reads SEHNR; CDR2 reads FQNEAQ (reference sequence). V shed 3 bases and J shed 1 base, with 6 bases lying between them. The CDR3 has 13 amino acids. The CDR3 bases are TGTGCCAGCAGCTTCGCAGGGAACACTGAAGCTTTCTTT. Encoded protein: CASSFAGNTEAFF.

The rearrangement links TRBV7-9 to TRBJ1-2; perhaps TRBD1 as D (6 bases). The length of the CDR3 is 11 residues. CDR1 and CDR2 from the germline V gene are SEHNR and FQNEAQ (reference sequence). The germline V and J ends were trimmed by 6 bases and 9 bases, with 11 bases remaining between them. The CDR3 sequence is CASSWGQSYTF. CDR3 nucleotides: TGTGCCAGCAGTTGGGGGCAGAGCTACACCTTC. The full variable domain, completed using reference TRBV7-9 and TRBJ1-2, is DTGVSQNPRHKITKRGQNVTFRCDPISEHNRLYWYRQTLGQGPEFLTYFQNEAQLEKSRLLSDRFSAERPKGSFSTLEIQRTEQGDSAMYLCASSWGQSYTFGSGTRLTVV.

The chain employs TRBV19 and TRBJ2-1; TRBD2 might be the D (5 bases). Germline CDR1 is LNHDA and CDR2 is SQIVND (reference sequence). Trimming shortened V by 5 bases and J by 5 bases, and 16 bases separated the two germline ends. This CDR3 is 15 amino acids long. The CDR3 spells CASSPSGIGNNEQFF. CDR3 bases: TGTGCCAGTAGTCCCTCGGGGATAGGAAACAATGAGCAGTTCTTC.

The genes are TRBV4-2 and TRBJ1-2; D may be TRBD1 (5 bases). V was trimmed by 0 bases and J by 3 bases, leaving 11 bases between them. The CDR3 loop spans 15 amino acids. Per germline, CDR1 LGHNA and CDR2 YNFKEQ. CDR3 DNA: TGTGCCAGCAGCCAAGAGGGCGGCAGGGACTATGGCTACACCTTC. Protein sequence: CASSQEGGRDYGYTF.

The rearrangement links TRBV2 to TRBJ1-2; possible D gene TRBD1, 5 bases. Trimming left V 2 bases short and J 1 base short, with 11 bases between. The CDR3 covers 15 residues. Germline-derived CDR1 and CDR2 are SNHLY and FYNNEI. CDR3 nucleotides: TGTGCCAGCAGTGAAATTGGACAAATTAACTATGGCTACACCTTC. It encodes CASSEIGQINYGYTF.

The V call is TRBV2, the J call TRBJ2-7; possibly TRBD1 for D (6 bases). In germline, CDR1 is SNHLY, CDR2 FYNNEI. V lost 10 bases to trimming and J lost 1 base, with 17 bases between them. The CDR3 has 14 amino acids. The DNA of the CDR3 is TGTGCCACCCAATCCCAGGGGTCGTCCTACGAGCAGTACTTC. Translated: CATQSQGSSYEQYF.

This sequence joins TRBV2 and TRBJ2-7, with TRBD1 matching over 7 bases. Germline CDR1 is SNHLY and CDR2 is FYNNEI. V dropped 7 bases and J dropped 2; count of bases not matched to a gene: 11. The CDR3 length is 15 residues. CDR3 DNA: TGTGCCAGCACGAAGACGGGACAGCAGGCCTACGAGCAGTACTTC. Its translation is CASTKTGQQAYEQYF. The variable domain in full, with the rest retrieved from reference TRBV2 and TRBJ2-7, is EPEVTQTPSHQVTQMGQEVILRCVPISNHLYFYWYRQILGQKVEFLVSFYNNEISEKSEIFDDQFSVERPDGSNFTLKIRSTKLEDSAMYFCASTKTGQQAYEQYFGPGTRLTVT.

CDR3 in DNA: TGTGCCACCAGCCTTGCACGGGACAGGGGGCGAGAGACCCAGTACTTC. This codes for CATSLARDRGRETQYF. The chain couples TRBV15 to TRBJ2-5; TRBD1 matches at 12 bases. This CDR3 is 16 amino acids long. The germline V gene has CDR1 LNHNV and CDR2 YYDKDF (reference sequence). The V and J ends lost 5 bases and 4 bases, in that order; junction bases with no gene match: 8.

This chain connects TRBV7-9 to TRBJ1-3; the match to TRBD1 covers 7 bases. The germline CDR1 and CDR2 sequences are SEHNR and FQNEAQ (reference sequence). With V trimmed by 1 base and J by 9 bases, 12 bases remained unmatched. The CDR3 has 16 residues. DNA of the CDR3: TGTGCCAGCAGCTTAGAGGACAGGATTGCTGGAGGCACCATATATTTT. This codes for CASSLEDRIAGGTIYF.

CDR3 region: CASSPGTVGDEQYF. The DNA for the CDR3 is TGTGCCAGCAGCCCCGGGACAGTTGGCGACGAGCAGTACTTC. J is TRBJ2-7 and V is TRBV6-1; 7 bases align to TRBD1. Per the germline V gene, CDR1 is MNHNS and CDR2 is SASEGT. The V segment lost 6 bases and the J segment 5 bases; nucleotides outside the gene matches: 10. The CDR3 totals 14 residues.

The V gene is TRBV4-3, the J gene TRBJ1-1; D ambiguous. The CDR3 runs to 13 residues. The V gene lost 1 base and the J gene lost 2 bases, with 5 bases spanning the gap. The V gene's germline CDR1 is LGHNA and CDR2 YSLEER. CDR3 nucleotides: TGCGCCAGCAGCCAAGCCAGAAACACTGAAGCTTTCTTT. Protein product: CASSQARNTEAFF.

The genes are TRBV5-1 and TRBJ1-2; no clear D gene. The germline V gene has CDR1 SGHRS and CDR2 YFSETQ. V dropped 2 bases and J dropped 8 bases, with 16 bases sitting between them. The CDR3 runs 14 residues. Here the CDR3 reads CASSFGIDGRGYTF. CDR3 bases: TGCGCCAGCAGCTTCGGGATTGATGGTAGGGGCTACACCTTC.

The chain employs TRBV14 and TRBJ2-1; TRBD2 agrees at 7 bases. This CDR3 spans 15 amino acids. Germline assignment: CDR1 SGHDN and CDR2 FVKESK. V lost 4 bases, J lost 4 bases, and 7 bases stayed unmatched. In DNA form, the CDR3 reads TGTGCCAGCAGCCGCCCGGGACTAATTTACAATGAGCAGTTCTTC. This sequence encodes CASSRPGLIYNEQFF.

The rearrangement links TRBV11-2 to TRBJ2-1, with TRBD2 matching over 8 bases. Unmatched junction bases numbered 6, after V lost 1 base and J lost 7 bases. This CDR3 contains 15 residues. The V gene's germline CDR1 is SGHAT and CDR2 FQNNGV. CDR3 in amino acids: CASSLVFGGGNEQFF. The CDR3 DNA follows: TGTGCCAGCAGCTTAGTCTTTGGCGGGGGGAATGAGCAGTTCTTC.